The source of this TCR beta chain is a study of radiotherapy plus CTLA-4 blockade in lung cancer. In the study overall: Patients showed objective responses in 15% to 20% of cases and disease control in just over 30%.

As to this clone: Its target is not known.

In chemo-refractory metastatic non-small-cell lung cancer, patients got ipilimumab CTLA-4 blockade together with focal radiation. General study findings and limits: Early blood T cell clone dynamics, with interferon-beta, were reported to best predict response. TCR clones originating in tumors grew in number in blood after radiotherapy plus ipilimumab.

TCRdb keeps only in-frame clones here, not all; method: immunoSEQ multiplex PCR. The table lists 110,000 or so clones, about 83% of them singletons. The sample in question was peripheral blood, obtained from a patient treated with radiotherapy plus ipilimumab. This sequence was found in a human donor with non-small cell lung cancer who had a partial response to radiotherapy plus ipilimumab.

The CDR3 region has the DNA TGTGCCAGTCGACAGGGGAACTACAATGAGCAGTTCTTC. Protein product: CASRQGNYNEQFF. The rearrangement joins TRBV19 to TRBJ2-1, with 8 bases lining up with TRBD1. The germline V gene encodes CDR1 LNHDA and CDR2 SQIVND (reference sequence). The CDR3 covers 13 residues. Trimming took 8 bases from V and 3 from J; bases not matched to a gene: 3.